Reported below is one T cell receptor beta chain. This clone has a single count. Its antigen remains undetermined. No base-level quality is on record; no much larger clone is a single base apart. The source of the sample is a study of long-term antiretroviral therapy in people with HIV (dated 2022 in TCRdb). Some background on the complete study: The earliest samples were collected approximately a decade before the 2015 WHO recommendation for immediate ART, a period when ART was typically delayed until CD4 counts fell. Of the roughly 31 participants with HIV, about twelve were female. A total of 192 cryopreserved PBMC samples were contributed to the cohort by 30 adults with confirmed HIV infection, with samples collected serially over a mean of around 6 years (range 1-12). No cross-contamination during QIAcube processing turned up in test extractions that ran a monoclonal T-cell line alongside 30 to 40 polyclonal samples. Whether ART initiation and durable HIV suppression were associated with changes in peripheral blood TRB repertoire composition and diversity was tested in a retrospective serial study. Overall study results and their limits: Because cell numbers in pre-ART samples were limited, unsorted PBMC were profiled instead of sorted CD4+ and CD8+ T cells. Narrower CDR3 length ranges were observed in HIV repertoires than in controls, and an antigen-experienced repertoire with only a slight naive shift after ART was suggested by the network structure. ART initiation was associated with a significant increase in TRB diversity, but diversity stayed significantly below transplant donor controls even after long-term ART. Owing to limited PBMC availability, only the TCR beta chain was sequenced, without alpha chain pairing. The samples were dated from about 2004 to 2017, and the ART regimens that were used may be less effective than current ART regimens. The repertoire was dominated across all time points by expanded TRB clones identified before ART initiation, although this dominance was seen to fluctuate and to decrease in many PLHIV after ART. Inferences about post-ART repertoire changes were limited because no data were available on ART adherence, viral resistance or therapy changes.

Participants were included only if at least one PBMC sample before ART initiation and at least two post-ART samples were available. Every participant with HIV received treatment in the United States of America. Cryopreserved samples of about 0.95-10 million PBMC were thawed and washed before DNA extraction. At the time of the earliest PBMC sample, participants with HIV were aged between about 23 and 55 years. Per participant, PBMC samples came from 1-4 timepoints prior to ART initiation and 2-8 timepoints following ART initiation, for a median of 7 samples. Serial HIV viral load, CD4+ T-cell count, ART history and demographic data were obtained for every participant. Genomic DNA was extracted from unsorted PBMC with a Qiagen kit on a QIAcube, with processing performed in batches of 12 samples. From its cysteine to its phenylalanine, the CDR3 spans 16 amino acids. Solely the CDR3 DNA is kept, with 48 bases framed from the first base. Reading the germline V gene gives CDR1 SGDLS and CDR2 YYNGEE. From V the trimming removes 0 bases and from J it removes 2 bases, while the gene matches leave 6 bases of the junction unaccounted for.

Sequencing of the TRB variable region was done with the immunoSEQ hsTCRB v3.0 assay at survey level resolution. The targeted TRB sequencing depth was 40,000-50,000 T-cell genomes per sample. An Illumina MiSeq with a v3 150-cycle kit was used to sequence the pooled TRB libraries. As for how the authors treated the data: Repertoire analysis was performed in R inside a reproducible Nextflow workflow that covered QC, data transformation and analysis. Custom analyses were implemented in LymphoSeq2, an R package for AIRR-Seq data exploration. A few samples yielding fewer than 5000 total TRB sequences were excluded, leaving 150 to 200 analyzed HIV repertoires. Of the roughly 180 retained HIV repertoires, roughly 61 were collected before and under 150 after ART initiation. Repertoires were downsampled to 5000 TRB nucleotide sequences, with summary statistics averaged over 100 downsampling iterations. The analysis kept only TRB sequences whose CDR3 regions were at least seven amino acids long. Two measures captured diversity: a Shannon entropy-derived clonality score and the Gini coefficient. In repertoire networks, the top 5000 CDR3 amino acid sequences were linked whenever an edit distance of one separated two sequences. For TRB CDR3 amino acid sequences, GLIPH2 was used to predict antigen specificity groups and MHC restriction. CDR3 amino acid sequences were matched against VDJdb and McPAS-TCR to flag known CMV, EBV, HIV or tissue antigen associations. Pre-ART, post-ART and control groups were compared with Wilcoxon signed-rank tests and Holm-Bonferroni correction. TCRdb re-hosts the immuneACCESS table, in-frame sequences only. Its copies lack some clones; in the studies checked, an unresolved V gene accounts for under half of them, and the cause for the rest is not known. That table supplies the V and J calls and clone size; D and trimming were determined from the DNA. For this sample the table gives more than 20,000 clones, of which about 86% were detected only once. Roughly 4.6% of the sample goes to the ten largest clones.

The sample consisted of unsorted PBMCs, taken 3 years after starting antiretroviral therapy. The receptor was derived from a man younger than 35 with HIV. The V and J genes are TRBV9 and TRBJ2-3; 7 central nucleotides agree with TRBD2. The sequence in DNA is TGTGCCAGCAGCGTAGCTGGGGGGGGGATCACAGATACGCAGTATTTT. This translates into CASSVAGGGITDTQYF. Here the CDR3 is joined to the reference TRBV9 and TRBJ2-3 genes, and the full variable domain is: DSGVTQTPKHLITATGQRVTLRCSPRSGDLSVYWYQQSLDQGLQFLIQYYNGEERAKGNILERFSAQQFPDLHSELNLSSLELGDSALYFCASSVAGGGITDTQYFGPGTRLTVL.